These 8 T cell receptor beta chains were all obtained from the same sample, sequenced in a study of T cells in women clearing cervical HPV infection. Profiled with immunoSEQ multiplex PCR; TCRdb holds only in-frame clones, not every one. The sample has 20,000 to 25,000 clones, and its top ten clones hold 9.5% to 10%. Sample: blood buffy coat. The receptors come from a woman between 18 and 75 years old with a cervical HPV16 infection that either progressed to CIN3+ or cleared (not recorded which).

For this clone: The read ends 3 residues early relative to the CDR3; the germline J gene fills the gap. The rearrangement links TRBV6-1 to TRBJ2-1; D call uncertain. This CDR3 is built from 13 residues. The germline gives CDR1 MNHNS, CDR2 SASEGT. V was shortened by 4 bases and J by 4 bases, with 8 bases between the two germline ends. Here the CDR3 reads CASSVNIYNEQFF. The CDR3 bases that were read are TGTGCCAGCAGTGTTAATATTTACAATGAG.

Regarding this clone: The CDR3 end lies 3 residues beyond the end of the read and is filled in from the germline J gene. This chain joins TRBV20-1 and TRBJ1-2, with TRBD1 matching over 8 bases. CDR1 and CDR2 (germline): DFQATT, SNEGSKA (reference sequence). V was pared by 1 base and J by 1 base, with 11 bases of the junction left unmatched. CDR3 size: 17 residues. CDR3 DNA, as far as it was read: TGCAGTGCTAGAGTTTCGGGACAGGCGAGGCTTAACTATGGC. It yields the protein CSARVSGQARLNYG. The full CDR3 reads CSARVSGQARLNYGYTF.

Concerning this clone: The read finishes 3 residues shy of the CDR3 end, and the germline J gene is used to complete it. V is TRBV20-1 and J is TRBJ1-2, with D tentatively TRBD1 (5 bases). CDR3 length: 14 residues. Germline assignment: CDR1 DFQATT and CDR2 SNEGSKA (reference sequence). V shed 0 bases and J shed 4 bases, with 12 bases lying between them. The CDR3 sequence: CSARDPTEPYGYTF. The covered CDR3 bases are TGCAGTGCTAGAGACCCGACAGAACCCTATGGC.

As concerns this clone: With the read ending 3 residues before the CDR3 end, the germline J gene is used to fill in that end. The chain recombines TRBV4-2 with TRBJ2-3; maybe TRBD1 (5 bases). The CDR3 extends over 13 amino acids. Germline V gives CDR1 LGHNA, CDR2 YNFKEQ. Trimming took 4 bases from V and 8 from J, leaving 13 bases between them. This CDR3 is CASSPDRIGTQYF. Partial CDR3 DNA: TGTGCCAGCAGCCCCGACAGAATCGGTACG.

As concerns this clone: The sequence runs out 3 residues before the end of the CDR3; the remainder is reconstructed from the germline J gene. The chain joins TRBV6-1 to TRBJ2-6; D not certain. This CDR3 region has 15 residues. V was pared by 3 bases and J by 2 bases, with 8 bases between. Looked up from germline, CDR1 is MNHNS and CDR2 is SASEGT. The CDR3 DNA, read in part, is TGTGCCAGCAGTGACCAACACACTGGGGCCAACGTC. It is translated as CASSDQHTGANV. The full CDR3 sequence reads CASSDQHTGANVLTF.

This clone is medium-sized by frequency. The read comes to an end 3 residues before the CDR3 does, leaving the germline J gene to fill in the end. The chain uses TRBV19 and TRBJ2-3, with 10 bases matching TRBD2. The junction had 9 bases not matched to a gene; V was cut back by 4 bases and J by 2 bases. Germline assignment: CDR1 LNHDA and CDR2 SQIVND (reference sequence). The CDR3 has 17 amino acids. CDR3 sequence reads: CASSNQREGWITDTQYF. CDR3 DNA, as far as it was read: TGTGCCAGTAGTAACCAGCGGGAGGGGTGGATCACAGATACG.

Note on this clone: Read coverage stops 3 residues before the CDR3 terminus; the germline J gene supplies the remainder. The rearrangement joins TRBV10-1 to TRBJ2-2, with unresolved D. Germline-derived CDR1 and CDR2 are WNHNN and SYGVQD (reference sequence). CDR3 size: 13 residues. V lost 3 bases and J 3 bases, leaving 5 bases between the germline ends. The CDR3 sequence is CASSESDTGELFF. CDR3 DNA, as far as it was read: TGCGCCAGCAGTGAATCTGACACCGGGGAG.

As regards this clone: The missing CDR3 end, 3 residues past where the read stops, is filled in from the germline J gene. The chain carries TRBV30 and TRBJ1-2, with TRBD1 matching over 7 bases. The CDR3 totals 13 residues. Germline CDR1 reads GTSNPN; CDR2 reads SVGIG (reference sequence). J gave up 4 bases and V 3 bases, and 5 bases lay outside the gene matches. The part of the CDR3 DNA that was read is TGTGCCTGGAGCCCAACAGGGGTCTATGGC. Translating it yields CAWSPTGVYG. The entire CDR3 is CAWSPTGVYGYTF.